A selection of T cell receptor beta chains follows, all from one sample in a study of CD8 T cells in Susac syndrome. TCRdb re-derived calls from the immunoSEQ multiplex PCR reads in MiXCR, one entry per CDR3 protein. The sample contains around 140,000 distinct CDR3 sequences, around 95% of which appear only once. Input material: CD4+ T cells from PBMCs. The receptors stem from a human donor with multiple sclerosis. Both conserved end residues are part of each CDR3. The D gene is left open where the match is weak. Clone size is given for some rows only: seen once, a few or many times, or a class if the clone is expanded.

>TRBD2|once|TRBV5-1|TRBJ2-4
CASSFSPVAGGQDIQYF
TGCGCCAGCAGCTTTAGCCCCGTAGCGGGGGGGCAAGACATTCAGTACTTC
>.|.|TRBV29-1|TRBJ1-1
CSVEDQTEAFF
TGCAGCGTTGAAGATCAGACTGAAGCTTTCTTT
>TRBD1|.|TRBV27|TRBJ1-2
CASRTTTGTGGYGYTF
TGTGCCAGCAGAACTACCACCGGGACAGGGGGATATGGCTACACCTTC
>.|once|TRBV30|TRBJ1-6
CAWSDKNSPLHF
TGTGCCTGGAGTGACAAAAATTCACCCCTCCACTTT
>.|.|TRBV5-4|TRBJ2-7
CVSSLDGSGRPSYEQYF
TGTGTCAGCAGCTTGGACGGATCGGGACGTCCCTCCTACGAGCAGTACTTC
>.|.|TRBV20-1|TRBJ2-3
CSAGTGAGTDTQYF
TGCAGTGCAGGAACAGGGGCGGGGACAGATACGCAGTATTTT
>.|.|TRBV9|TRBJ2-3
CASSPSGGRADTQYF
TGTGCCAGCAGCCCCAGTGGGGGTCGGGCCGATACGCAGTATTTT
>.|.|TRBV28|TRBJ2-6
CASTPGRKRRPGANVLTF
TGTGCCAGCACCCCTGGAAGAAAGAGGAGACCTGGGGCCAACGTCCTGACTTTC
>.|.|TRBV5-6|TRBJ2-1
CASSPRAVEQFF
TGTGCCAGCAGCCCGCGGGCGGTGGAGCAGTTCTTC
>.|.|TRBV20-1|TRBJ1-2
CSASGRPYGYTF
TGCAGTGCCTCTGGACGGCCCTATGGCTACACCTTC
>.|.|TRBV20-1|TRBJ2-3
CSAKGGTDTQYF
TGCAGTGCTAAGGGGGGCACAGATACGCAGTATTTT
>.|.|TRBV20-1|TRBJ1-5
CSATRPGTTDQPQHF
TGCAGTGCTACCCGTCCCGGGACAACCGATCAGCCCCAGCATTTT
>.|once|TRBV9|TRBJ1-4
CASSVSPVNEKLFF
TGTGCCAGCAGCGTCTCCCCGGTTAATGAAAAACTGTTTTTT
>.|.|TRBV24-1|TRBJ2-5
CATSGGDGKTQYF
TGTGCCACCAGTGGGGGGGACGGCAAGACCCAGTACTTC
>.|.|TRBV9|TRBJ2-1
CASSAPAGKEANEQFF
TGTGCCAGCAGCGCTCCTGCCGGGAAGGAAGCCAATGAGCAGTTCTTC
>TRBD2|.|TRBV2|TRBJ2-1
CASTLAGGHEQFF
TGTGCCAGCACCCTAGCGGGGGGGCATGAGCAGTTCTTC